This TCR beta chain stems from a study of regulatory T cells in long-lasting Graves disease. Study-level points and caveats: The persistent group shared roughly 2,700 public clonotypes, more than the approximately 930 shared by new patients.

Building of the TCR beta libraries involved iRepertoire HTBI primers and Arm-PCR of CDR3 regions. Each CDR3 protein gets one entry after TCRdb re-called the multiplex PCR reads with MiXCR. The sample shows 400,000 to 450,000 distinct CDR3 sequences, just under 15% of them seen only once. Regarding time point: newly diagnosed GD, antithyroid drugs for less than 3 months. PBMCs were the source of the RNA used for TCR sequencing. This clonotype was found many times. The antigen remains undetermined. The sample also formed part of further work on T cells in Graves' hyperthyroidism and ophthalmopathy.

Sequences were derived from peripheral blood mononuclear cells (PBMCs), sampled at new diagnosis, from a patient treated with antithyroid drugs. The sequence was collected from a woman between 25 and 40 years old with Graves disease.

DNA of the CDR3: TGTGCCAGCAGCTTTGAGTCGGAGCAGTACTTC. The encoded protein is CASSFESEQYF. This chain connects TRBV7-9 to TRBJ2-7; D remains ambiguous. The CDR3 is made up of 11 amino acids. V was cut by 3 bases and J by 7 bases, with 7 bases left in between. Germline-derived CDR1 and CDR2 are SEHNR and FQNEAQ (reference sequence).